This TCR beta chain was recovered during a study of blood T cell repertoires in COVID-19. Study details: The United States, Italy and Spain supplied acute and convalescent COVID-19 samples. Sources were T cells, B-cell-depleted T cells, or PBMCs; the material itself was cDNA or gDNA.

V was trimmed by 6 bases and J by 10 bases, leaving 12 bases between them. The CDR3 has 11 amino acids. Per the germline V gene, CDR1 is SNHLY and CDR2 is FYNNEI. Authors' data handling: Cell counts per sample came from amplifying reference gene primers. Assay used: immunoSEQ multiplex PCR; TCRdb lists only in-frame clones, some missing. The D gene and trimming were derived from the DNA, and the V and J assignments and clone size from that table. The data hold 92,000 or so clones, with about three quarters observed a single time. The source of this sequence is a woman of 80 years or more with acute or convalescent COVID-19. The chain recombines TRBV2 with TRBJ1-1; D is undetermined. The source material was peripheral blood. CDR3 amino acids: CASSEGPSAFF. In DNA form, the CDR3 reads TGTGCCAGCAGCGAGGGTCCTTCAGCTTTCTTT.